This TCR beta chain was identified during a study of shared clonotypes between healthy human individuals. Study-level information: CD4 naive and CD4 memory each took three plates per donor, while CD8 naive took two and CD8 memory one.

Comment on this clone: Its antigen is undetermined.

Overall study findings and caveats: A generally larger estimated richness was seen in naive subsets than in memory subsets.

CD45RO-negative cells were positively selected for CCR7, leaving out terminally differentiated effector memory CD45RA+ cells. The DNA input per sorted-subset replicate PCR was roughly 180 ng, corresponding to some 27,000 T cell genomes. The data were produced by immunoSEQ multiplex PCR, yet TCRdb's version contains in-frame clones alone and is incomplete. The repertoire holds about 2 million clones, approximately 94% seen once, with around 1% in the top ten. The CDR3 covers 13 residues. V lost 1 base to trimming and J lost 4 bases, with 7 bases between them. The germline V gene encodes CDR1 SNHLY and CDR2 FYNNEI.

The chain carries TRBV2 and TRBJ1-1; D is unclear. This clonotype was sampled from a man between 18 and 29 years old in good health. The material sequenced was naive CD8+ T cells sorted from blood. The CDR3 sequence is CASSEGVSTEAFF. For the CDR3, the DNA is TGTGCCAGCAGTGAAGGGGTAAGCACTGAAGCTTTCTTT.